Presented here are 9 T cell receptor beta chains from one specimen sequenced in a study of T cell repertoires in cytomegalovirus infection. TCRdb called the reads again in MiXCR, with one record for every CDR3 protein. Of 100,000 to 150,000 distinct CDR3 sequences in the sample, around 32% were seen once. No antigen has been assigned to these receptors. Sequencing used CD8+ T cells from cultured PBMCs, obtained from culture after CMV antigen stimulation. These receptors were obtained from a human donor in good health (CMV status not recorded). Some clones in this sample may be carry-over from other donors' samples.

This sequence joins TRBV10-3 and TRBJ2-1, with TRBD1 matching 9 bases. The CDR3 sequence is 16 residues long. CDR1 and CDR2 from the germline V gene are ENHRY and SYGVKD. Losses at the gene ends were 6 bases for V and 0 bases for J; bases not matched to a gene: 6. The CDR3 DNA sequence: TGTGCCATCAGCGCCGGGACAGGGAGCTCCTACAATGAGCAGTTCTTC. Its protein is CAISAGTGSSYNEQFF.

The CDR3 sequence is CASSWEQGANTGELFF. The CDR3 coding sequence is TGTGCCAGCAGCTGGGAACAGGGGGCGAACACCGGGGAGCTGTTTTTT. This chain joins TRBV5-4 and TRBJ2-2; 8 bases are a match to TRBD1. In germline, CDR1 is SGHNT, CDR2 YYREEE (reference sequence). V trimming: 3 bases; J trimming: 0 bases; junction bases outside the gene matches: 4. The CDR3 sequence is 16 residues long.

The V call is TRBV4-2, the J call TRBJ1-2; no firm D call. Trimming removed 0 bases from V and 2 bases from J, with 10 bases in between. CDR1 LGHNA and CDR2 YNFKEQ come from the germline V gene. The CDR3 has 15 residues. The CDR3 loop reads CASSQDEGLNYGYTF. The CDR3 region has the DNA TGTGCCAGCAGCCAAGATGAGGGCTTGAACTATGGCTACACCTTC.

This clonotype has a count of ten or more. The rearrangement uses TRBV7-9 and TRBJ2-3; 15 bases line up with TRBD2. CDR1 is SEHNR and CDR2 is FQNEAQ in the germline V gene (reference sequence). V lost 5 bases to trimming and J lost 6 bases; unmatched junction nucleotides: 6. The CDR3 is made up of 16 amino acids. CDR3 region: CASSPGTSGGTDTQYF. CDR3 nucleotides: TGTGCCAGCAGCCCAGGGACTAGCGGGGGGACTGATACGCAGTATTTT. The full variable domain, in which reference TRBV7-9 and TRBJ2-3 provide the parts outside the CDR3, is DTGVSQNPRHKITKRGQNVTFRCDPISEHNRLYWYRQTLGQGPEFLTYFQNEAQLEKSRLLSDRFSAERPKGSFSTLEIQRTEQGDSAMYLCASSPGTSGGTDTQYFGPGTRLTVL.

The V and J genes are TRBV24-1 and TRBJ2-4; D not resolved. Germline-derived CDR1 and CDR2 are KGHDR and SFDVKD. The CDR3 totals 14 residues. The V end was cut by 5 bases, the J end by 6 bases, with 13 bases between. The CDR3 region is CATSASGTGNIQYF. CDR3 sequence (DNA): TGTGCCACCAGTGCGAGTGGTACGGGAAACATTCAGTACTTC.

The sample holds a few counts of this clonotype. The rearrangement uses TRBV7-9 and TRBJ2-5, with 7 nucleotides matching TRBD1. CDR1 and CDR2 from the germline V gene are SEHNR and FQNEAQ (reference sequence). V dropped 1 base and J dropped 3; count of bases not matched to a gene: 5. CDR3 length: 15 amino acids. CDR3 sequence: CASSLVVGTEETQYF. In nucleotides, the CDR3 is TGTGCCAGCAGCTTAGTCGTTGGGACAGAAGAGACCCAGTACTTC.

The chain carries TRBV6-1 and TRBJ1-5; tentatively, D is TRBD1 (6 bases). V shed 1 base and J shed 3 bases, with 19 bases lying between them. The CDR3 consists of 18 residues. CDR1 is MNHNS, CDR2 SASEGT, per germline. The chain's CDR3 is CASSEVRGAGQFNQPQHF. The DNA for the CDR3 is TGTGCCAGCAGTGAAGTTCGGGGGGCAGGTCAGTTCAATCAGCCCCAGCATTTT.

This clonotype was detected ten times or more. The chain uses TRBV7-2 and TRBJ1-2; D is uncertain. V gave up 1 base and J gave up 4 bases, with 13 bases separating them. CDR1 and CDR2 from the germline V gene are SGHTA and FQGNSA. The CDR3 length is 15 residues. The CDR3 nucleotides are TGTGCCAGCAGCTTAGACAGAGGACCCGGCTATGGCTACACCTTC. It is translated as CASSLDRGPGYGYTF.

In its sample, this clonotype was seen many times. Its ends do not fully match the called genes, so a read error is possible. This chain links TRBV14 with TRBJ2-1, with no clear D. Germline V lookup: CDR1 SGHDN, CDR2 FVKESK. This CDR3 has 12 residues. CDR3: CASSQGYDEQFF. CDR3 in DNA: TGTGCCAGCAGCCAGGGCTACGATGAGCAGTTCTTC.